Sequencing of this T cell receptor beta chain was carried out in a study of cytotoxic CD8 clonotypes in ibrutinib-treated CLL (TCRdb year 2021). Background for the entire study: The cohort had around twelve relapsed/refractory and approximately 14 treatment-naive patients; some 17 were IGHV unmutated. Responses were partial in roughly 24 patients and complete in 2; after median approximately 69 months follow-up, around 14 stayed in remission and about 12 progressed. Response samples were obtained after a median of around 11 months of treatment, with a range of about 6 to 36 months. Samples averaged approximately 260,000 productive templates and 94,082 productive rearrangements. Longitudinal samples were available for about 30% of the 86 trial participants. Cryopreserved peripheral blood mononuclear cells were obtained before treatment, at response, and at either sustained remission or disease progression.

For TCR beta library preparation, roughly 2.1 micrograms of genomic DNA was extracted from cryopreserved PBMCs. Longitudinal blood samples from CLL patients on ibrutinib monotherapy were analyzed using high-throughput TCR beta sequencing. The patients were enrolled in a single-center, open-label phase 2 trial of ibrutinib monotherapy. As for this clone: Its antigen remains undetermined. Qualities for individual bases were not recorded, and no much larger clone is one base off.

The CDR3, from cysteine to phenylalanine, totals 13 residues. The read is trimmed to its CDR3 DNA, 39 bases read in frame from base 1. The germline V gene provides CDR1 KGHSH and CDR2 LQKENI. V has 2 bases trimmed and J has 9 bases trimmed; junction bases matching no gene number 3. General findings and caveats noted by the study authors: Public clonotypes were rare and either shrank or stayed stable during treatment, and the rise in clonality at ibrutinib response reflected expansion of private clonotypes. At baseline, clonality was higher than in age-matched healthy donors and showed a strong correlation with circulating CD8+ T-cell counts. An increase in clonality was observed at ibrutinib response, with clonality remaining stable during sustained remission and falling back toward baseline at progression. Sampling times were not matched between patients in sustained remission and patients whose disease was progressing, and lymph node repertoires were not examined.

Each clonotype received, on average, approximately 9.9x coverage in deep resolution sequencing performed on a MiSeq, where the target depth lay between 1 in 1 million and 1 in 200,000 T cells. The immunoSEQ hsTCRB Kit was used to generate TCR beta libraries. Per the original workflow: ImmunoSEQ Data Assistant and ImmunoSEQ Analyzer were used for data analysis, and V, D and J genes were assigned according to IMGT definitions. Clonality, which ranges from 0 to 1, was calculated by subtracting the normalized Shannon entropy of productive rearrangement frequencies from one. Only overrepresented clonotypes making up at least 0.05% of each patient's repertoire were included in the public clonotype analysis. Around 12 age-matched healthy donor repertoires from immuneACCESS were used as controls for clonality. TCRdb provides this immuneACCESS table in a form limited to in-frame rearrangements. Some clones are lacking; in checked studies, under half of them reflect an unresolved V gene, and why the rest are absent is not known. V, J and clone size are those of that table, while D and trimming were read from the DNA. This sample holds over 70,000 clones; roughly 86% were observed only once. The ten largest clones take up under 7% of the sample.

This receptor was identified in a human donor with chronic lymphocytic leukemia. The sequenced sample was PBMCs, obtained before ibrutinib treatment. The V and J segments used are TRBV18 and TRBJ1-2, and TRBD1 aligns with 10 junction nucleotides. The base sequence is TGTGCCAGCTCACCAGGGACAGGGGAGCGCTACACCTTC. This sequence encodes CASSPGTGERYTF.